Sequencing of this T cell receptor beta chain was carried out in a study of cytomegalovirus exposure and HLA in healthy donors. Whole-study findings and limits: Altogether, around 160 TCR beta chains were recorded as cytomegalovirus-associated. Information on immune exposure was restricted to one variable (CMV serostatus). Relative to equally common others, HLA-associated TCR beta chains showed greater clonal expansion in a later analysis.

CDR3 length equals 18 residues. CDR1 is SGHNT and CDR2 is YYREEE in the germline V gene (reference sequence). The V end was cut by 2 bases, the J end by 1 base, with 19 bases between. This clone was recorded only once. Antigen specificity is unknown. Primers for the PCR totalled 60 Vbeta and 13 Jbeta. This table comes from immunoSEQ multiplex PCR, and its TCRdb copy is limited to in-frame clones, with some not included. The profile shows 150,000 to 200,000 clones, 60% to 80% of them singletons. The TCR sequence derives from a man aged 60 to 75 in good health and CMV-seronegative. The sequenced material came from PBMCs. This chain uses TRBV5-4 with TRBJ2-4, with unresolved D. This CDR3 is CASSFLEELVGAKNIQYF. As DNA, the CDR3 is TGTGCCAGCAGCTTCCTAGAGGAACTGGTTGGGGCCAAAAACATTCAGTACTTC.